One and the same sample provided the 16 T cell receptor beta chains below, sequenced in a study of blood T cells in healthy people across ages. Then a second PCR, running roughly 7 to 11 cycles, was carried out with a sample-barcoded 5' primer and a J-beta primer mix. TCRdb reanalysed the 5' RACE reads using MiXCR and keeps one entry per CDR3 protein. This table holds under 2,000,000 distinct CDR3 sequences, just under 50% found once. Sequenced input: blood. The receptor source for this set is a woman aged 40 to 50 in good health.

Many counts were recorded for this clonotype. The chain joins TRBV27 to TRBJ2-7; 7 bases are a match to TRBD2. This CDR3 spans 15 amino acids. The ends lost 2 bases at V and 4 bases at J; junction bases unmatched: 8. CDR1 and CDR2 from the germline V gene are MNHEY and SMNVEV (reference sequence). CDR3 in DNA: TGTGCCAGCAGTTTAAGGGGCGGGGGTTCGTACGAGCAGTACTTC. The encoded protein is CASSLRGGGSYEQYF.

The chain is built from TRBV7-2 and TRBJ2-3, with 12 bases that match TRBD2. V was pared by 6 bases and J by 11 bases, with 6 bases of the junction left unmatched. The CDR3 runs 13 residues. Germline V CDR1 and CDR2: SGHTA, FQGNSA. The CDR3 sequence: CASRPGLAGKQYF. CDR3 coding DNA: TGTGCCAGCAGACCCGGACTAGCGGGGAAGCAGTATTTT.

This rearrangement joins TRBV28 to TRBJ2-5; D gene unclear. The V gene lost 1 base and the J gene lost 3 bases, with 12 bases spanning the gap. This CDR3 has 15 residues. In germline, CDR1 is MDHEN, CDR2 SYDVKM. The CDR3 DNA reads TGTGCCAGCAGTTTATATGTTGGGGTGGAAGAGACCCAGTACTTC. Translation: CASSLYVGVEETQYF.

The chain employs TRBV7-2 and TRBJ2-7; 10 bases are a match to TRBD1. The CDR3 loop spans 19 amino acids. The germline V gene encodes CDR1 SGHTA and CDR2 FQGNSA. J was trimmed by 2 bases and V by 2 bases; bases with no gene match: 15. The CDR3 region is CASSLRVPGQGLLPYEQYF. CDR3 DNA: TGTGCCAGCAGCTTAAGGGTCCCGGGACAGGGGCTTCTGCCCTACGAGCAGTACTTC. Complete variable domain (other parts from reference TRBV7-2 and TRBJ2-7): GAGVSQSPSNKVTEKGKDVELRCDPISGHTALYWYRQSLGQGLEFLIYFQGNSAPDKSGLPSDRFSAERTGGSVSTLTIQRTQQEDSAVYLCASSLRVPGQGLLPYEQYFGPGTRLTVT.

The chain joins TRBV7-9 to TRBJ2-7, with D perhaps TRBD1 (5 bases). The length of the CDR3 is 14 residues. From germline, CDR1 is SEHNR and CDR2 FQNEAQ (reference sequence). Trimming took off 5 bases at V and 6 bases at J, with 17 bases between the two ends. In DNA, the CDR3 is TGTGCCAGCAGCCTCGCAAGAGTTGGGGCCGAGCAGTACTTC. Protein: CASSLARVGAEQYF.

This CDR3 reads CASSLAYGYNEQFF. The CDR3 DNA follows: TGCGCCAGCAGCTTGGCCTATGGGTACAATGAGCAGTTCTTC. The gene calls are TRBV5-1 and TRBJ2-1; D uncertain. The V end lost 0 bases, the J end lost 4 bases, and 8 bases lay between the germline ends. Germline V gene sequence: CDR1 SGHRS, CDR2 YFSETQ. The CDR3 extends over 14 amino acids.

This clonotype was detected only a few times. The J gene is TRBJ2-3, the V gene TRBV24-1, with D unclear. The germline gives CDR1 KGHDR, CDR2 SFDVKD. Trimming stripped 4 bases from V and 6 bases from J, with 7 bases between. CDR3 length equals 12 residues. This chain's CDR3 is CATSESVDTQYF. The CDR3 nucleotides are TGTGCCACCAGTGAGTCCGTGGATACGCAGTATTTT.

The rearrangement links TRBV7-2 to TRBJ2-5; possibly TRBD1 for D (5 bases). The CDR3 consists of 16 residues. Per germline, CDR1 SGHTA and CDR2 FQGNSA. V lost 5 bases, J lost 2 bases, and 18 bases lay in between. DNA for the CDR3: TGTGCCAGCAGCCCTCGTGGAGAGACAGAACAAGAGACCCAGTACTTC. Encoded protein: CASSPRGETEQETQYF.

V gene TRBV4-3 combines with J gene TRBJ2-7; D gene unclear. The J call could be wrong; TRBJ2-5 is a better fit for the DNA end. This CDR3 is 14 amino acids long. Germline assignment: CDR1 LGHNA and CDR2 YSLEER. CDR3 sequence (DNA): TGCGCCAGCAGCCATGGCCAATGGGAAGAGACCCAGTACTTC. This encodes CASSHGQWEETQYF.

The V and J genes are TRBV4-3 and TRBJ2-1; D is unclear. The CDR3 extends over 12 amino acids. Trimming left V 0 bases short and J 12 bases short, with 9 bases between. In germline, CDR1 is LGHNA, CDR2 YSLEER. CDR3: CASSQDLGRQFF. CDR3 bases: TGCGCCAGCAGCCAAGATCTCGGTCGGCAGTTCTTC.

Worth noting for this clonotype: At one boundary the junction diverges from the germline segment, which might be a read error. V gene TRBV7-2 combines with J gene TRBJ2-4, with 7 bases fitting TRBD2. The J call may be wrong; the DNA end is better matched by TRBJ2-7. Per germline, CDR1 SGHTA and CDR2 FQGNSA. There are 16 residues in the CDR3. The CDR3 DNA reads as TGTGCCAGCAGCTTAGTTGGGGGGGTTCGCTCCGACGAGCAGTACTTC. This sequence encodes CASSLVGGVRSDEQYF.

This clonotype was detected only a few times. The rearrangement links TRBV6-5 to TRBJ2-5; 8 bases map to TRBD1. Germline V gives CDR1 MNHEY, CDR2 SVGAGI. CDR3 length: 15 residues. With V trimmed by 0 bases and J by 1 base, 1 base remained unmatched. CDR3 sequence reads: CASSYSDRAQETQYF. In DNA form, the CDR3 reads TGTGCCAGCAGTTACTCGGACAGGGCCCAAGAGACCCAGTACTTC.

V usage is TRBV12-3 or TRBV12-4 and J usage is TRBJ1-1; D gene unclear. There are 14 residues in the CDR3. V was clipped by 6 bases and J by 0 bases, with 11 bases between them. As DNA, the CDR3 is TGTGCCAGCAGCGTCAGGCGGATGAACACTGAAGCTTTCTTT. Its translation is CASSVRRMNTEAFF.

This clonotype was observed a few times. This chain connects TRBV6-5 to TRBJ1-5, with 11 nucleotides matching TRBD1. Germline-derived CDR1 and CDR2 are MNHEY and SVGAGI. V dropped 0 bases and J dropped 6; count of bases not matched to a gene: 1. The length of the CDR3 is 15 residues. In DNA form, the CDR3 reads TGTGCCAGCAGTTACTCGGGACAGGGGGGTCAGCCCCAGCATTTT. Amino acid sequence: CASSYSGQGGQPQHF.

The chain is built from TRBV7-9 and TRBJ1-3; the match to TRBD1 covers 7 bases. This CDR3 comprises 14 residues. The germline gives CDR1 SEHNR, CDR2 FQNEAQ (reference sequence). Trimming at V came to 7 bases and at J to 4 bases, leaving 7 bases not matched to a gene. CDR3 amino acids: CASTQGSAGNTIYF. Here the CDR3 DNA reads TGTGCCAGCACACAGGGGAGTGCGGGAAACACCATATATTTT.

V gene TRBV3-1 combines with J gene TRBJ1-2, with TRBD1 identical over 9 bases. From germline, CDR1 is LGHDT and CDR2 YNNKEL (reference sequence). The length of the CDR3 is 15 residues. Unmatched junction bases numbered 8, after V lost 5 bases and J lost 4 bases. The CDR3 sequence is CASSNRGLRSYGYTF. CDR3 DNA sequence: TGTGCCAGCAGCAACAGGGGGCTTAGGAGCTATGGCTACACCTTC.